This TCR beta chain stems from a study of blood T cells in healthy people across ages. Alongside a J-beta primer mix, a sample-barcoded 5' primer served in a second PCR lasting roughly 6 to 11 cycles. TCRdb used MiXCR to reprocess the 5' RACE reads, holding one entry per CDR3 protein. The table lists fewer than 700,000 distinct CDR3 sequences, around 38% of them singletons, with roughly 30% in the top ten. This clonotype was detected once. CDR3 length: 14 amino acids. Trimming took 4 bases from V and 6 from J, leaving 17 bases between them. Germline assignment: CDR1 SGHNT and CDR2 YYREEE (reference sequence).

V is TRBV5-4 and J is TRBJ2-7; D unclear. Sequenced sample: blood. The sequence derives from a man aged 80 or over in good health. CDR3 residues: CASSMDPRVGEQYF. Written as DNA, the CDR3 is TGTGCCAGCAGCATGGATCCAAGGGTAGGCGAGCAGTACTTC. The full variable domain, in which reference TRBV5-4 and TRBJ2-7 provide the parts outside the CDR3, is ETGVTQSPTHLIKTRGQQVTLRCSSQSGHNTVSWYQQALGQGPQFIFQYYREEENGRGNFPPRFSGLQFPNYSSELNVNALELDDSALYLCASSMDPRVGEQYFGPGTRLTVT.